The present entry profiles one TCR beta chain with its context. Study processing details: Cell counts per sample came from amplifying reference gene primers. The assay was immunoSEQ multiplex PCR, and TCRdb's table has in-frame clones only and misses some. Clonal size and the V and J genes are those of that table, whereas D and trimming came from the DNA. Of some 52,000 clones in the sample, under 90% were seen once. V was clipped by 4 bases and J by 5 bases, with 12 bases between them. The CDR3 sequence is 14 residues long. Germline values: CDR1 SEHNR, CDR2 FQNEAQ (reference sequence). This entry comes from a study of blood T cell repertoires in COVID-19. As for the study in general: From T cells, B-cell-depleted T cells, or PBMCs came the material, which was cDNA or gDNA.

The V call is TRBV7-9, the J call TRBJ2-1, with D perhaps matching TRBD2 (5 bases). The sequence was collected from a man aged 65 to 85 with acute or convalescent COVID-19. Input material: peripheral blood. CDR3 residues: CASSSLDWNNEQFF. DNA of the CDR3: TGTGCCAGCAGCTCCCTGGACTGGAACAATGAGCAGTTCTTC.